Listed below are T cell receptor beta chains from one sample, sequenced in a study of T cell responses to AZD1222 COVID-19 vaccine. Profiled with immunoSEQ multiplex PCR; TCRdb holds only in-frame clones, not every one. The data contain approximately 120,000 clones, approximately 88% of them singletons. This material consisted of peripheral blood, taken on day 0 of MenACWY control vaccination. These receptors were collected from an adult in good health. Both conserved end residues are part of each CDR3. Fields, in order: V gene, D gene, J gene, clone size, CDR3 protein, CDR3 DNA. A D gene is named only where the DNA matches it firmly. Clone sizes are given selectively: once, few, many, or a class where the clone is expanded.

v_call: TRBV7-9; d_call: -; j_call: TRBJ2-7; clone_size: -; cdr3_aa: CASSPAYEQYF; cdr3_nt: TGTGCCAGCAGCCCCGCCTACGAGCAGTACTTC
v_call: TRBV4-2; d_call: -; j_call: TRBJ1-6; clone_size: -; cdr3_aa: CASSQRVGSYNSPLHF; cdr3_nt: TGTGCCAGCAGCCAAAGGGTAGGCAGCTATAATTCACCCCTCCACTTT
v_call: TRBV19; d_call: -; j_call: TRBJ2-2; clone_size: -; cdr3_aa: CASSNRGAAGELFF; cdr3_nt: TGTGCCAGTAGTAATCGGGGGGCCGCCGGGGAGCTGTTTTTT
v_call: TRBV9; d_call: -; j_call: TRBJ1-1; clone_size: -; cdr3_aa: CASSVGPDTEAFF; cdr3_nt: TGTGCCAGCAGCGTGGGACCAGACACTGAAGCTTTCTTT
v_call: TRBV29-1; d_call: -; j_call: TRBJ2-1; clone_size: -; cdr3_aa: CSVVNVGAWGEQFF; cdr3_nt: TGCAGCGTTGTCAACGTGGGAGCTTGGGGTGAGCAGTTCTTC
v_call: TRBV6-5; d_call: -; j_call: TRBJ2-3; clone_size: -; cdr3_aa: CASISGSTDTQYF; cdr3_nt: TGTGCCAGCATTTCCGGGAGCACAGATACGCAGTATTTT
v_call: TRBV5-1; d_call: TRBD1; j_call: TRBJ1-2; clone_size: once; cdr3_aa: CASSPDRVAYGYTF; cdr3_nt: TGCGCCAGCAGCCCAGACAGGGTCGCCTATGGCTACACCTTC
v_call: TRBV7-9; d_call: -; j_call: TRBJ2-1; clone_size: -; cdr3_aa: CASSPNTWGDNEQFF; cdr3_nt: TGTGCCAGCAGCCCCAACACCTGGGGGGATAATGAGCAGTTCTTC
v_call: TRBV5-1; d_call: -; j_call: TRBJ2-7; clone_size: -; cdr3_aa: CASSLVEGGEQYF; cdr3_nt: TGCGCCAGCAGCTTGGTGGAGGGAGGCGAGCAGTACTTC
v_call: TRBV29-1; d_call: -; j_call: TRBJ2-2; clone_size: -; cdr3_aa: CSVVEGPTGELFF; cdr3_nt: TGCAGCGTTGTTGAGGGACCCACCGGGGAGCTGTTTTTT
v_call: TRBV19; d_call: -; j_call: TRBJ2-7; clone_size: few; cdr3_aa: CASTGGASSYEQYF; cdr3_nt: TGTGCCAGTACCGGAGGGGCCAGCTCCTACGAGCAGTACTTC
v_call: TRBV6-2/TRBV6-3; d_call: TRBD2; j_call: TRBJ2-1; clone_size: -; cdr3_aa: CASSYTGGYNEQFF; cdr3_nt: TGTGCCAGCAGTTACACGGGGGGCTACAATGAGCAGTTCTTC
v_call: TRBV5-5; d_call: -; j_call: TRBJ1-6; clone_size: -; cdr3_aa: CASSQRTADSNSPLHF; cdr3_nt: TGTGCCAGCAGCCAACGGACAGCTGATTCTAATTCACCCCTCCACTTT
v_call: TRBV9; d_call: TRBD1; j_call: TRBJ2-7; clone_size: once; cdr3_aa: CASSVGQGGYEQYF; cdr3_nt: TGTGCCAGCAGCGTAGGACAGGGGGGCTACGAGCAGTACTTC
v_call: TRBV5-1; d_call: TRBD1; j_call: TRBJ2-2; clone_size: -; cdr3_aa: CASSPGTANTGELFF; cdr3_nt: TGCGCCAGCAGCCCCGGGACAGCGAACACCGGGGAGCTGTTTTTT
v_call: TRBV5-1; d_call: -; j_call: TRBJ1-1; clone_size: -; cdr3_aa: CASSLDPFLTEAFF; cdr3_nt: TGCGCCAGCAGCTTGGATCCGTTCTTGACTGAAGCTTTCTTT
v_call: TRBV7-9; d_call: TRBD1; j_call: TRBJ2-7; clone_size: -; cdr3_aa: CASSLQGYEQYF; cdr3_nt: TGTGCCAGCAGCCTACAGGGGTACGAGCAGTACTTC
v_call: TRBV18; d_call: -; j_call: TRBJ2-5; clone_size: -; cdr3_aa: CASSSFGQQQETQYF; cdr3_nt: TGTGCCAGCTCATCTTTCGGACAGCAGCAAGAGACCCAGTACTTC
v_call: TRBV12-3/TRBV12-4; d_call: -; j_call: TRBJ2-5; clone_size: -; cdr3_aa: CASSHDLQETQYF; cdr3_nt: TGTGCCAGCAGTCACGACTTACAAGAGACCCAGTACTTC
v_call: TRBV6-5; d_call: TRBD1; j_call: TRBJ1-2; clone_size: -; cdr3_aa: CASRTTGQGVAYTF; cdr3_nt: TGTGCCAGCAGAACTACCGGACAGGGGGTAGCCTACACCTTC
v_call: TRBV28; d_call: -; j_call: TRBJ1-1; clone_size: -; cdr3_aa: CASSFSADTEAFF; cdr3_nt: TGTGCCAGCAGTTTTTCGGCAGACACTGAAGCTTTCTTT
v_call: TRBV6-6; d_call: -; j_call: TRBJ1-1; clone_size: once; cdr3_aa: CASSYPGRDPEAFF; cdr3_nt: TGTGCCAGCAGTTACCCGGGTAGGGACCCTGAAGCTTTCTTT
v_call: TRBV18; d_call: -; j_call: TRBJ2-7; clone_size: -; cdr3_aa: CASSLDSPSYEQYF; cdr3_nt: TGTGCCAGCTCACTGGACAGCCCCTCCTACGAGCAGTACTTC
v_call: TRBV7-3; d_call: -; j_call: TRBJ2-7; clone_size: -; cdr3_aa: CASSLPPLNEQYF; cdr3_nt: TGTGCCAGCAGCTTACCCCCACTGAACGAGCAGTACTTC
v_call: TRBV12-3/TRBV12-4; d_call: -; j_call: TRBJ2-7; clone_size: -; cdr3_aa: CASSLEIPYEQYF; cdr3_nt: TGTGCCAGCAGTTTGGAGATCCCCTACGAGCAGTACTTC
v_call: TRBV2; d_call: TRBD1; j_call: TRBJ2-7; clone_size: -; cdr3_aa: CASTPRTGLRTYEQYF; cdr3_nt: TGTGCCAGCACCCCTCGGACAGGCCTTAGAACCTACGAGCAGTACTTC
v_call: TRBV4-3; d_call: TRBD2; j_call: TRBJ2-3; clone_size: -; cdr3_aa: CASSRPVGGVTDTQYF; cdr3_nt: TGCGCCAGCAGCCGGCCTGTGGGGGGGGTCACAGATACGCAGTATTTT
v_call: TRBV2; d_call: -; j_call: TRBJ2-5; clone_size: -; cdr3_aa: CASSGLGQFSKGETQYF; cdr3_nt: TGTGCCAGCAGTGGGCTAGGACAGTTTTCAAAGGGGGAGACCCAGTACTTC
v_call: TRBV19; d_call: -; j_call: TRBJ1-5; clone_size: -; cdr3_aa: CASSIGLGRGQPQHF; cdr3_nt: TGTGCCAGTAGTATCGGCCTTGGGCGAGGTCAGCCCCAGCATTTT
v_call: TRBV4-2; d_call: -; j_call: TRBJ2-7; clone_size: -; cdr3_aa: CASSQAQGNSYEQYF; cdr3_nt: TGTGCCAGCAGCCAAGCCCAGGGGAACTCCTACGAGCAGTACTTC
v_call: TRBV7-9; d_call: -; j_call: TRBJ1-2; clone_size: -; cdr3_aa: CASSLPTRSGYTF; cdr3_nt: TGTGCCAGCAGCCTCCCCACACGTTCCGGCTACACCTTC